The sample holds many counts of the clone carrying this T cell receptor beta chain. TCRdb recomputed calls from the 5' RACE reads with MiXCR, one row per CDR3 protein. The sample yields some 140,000 distinct CDR3 sequences, about 7.3% seen once. Germline V lookup: CDR1 DFQATT, CDR2 SNEGSKA (reference sequence). CDR3 length equals 14 residues. Trimming took off 6 bases at V and 6 bases at J, with 20 bases between the two ends. This sample was taken from a study of CD8 T cells in ankylosing spondylitis. This TCR was recovered from a female donor with ankylosing spondylitis or in good health (not recorded which). Sequenced input: blood, either unsorted or a sorted T cell fraction (not recorded which). V and J are TRBV20-1 and TRBJ1-1; perhaps TRBD1 as D (6 bases). In DNA, the CDR3 is TGCAGTGCCCAGGAGGTGTCGGGGGCAGCTGAAGCTTTCTTT. Translating it yields CSAQEVSGAAEAFF.